The text below deals with one T cell receptor (beta chain). The antigen it recognizes is unknown. The data were taken from a study of T cells expressing NK-cell markers (dated by TCRdb to 2019 to 2021). Regarding the study in general: Eight donors provided sorted CD3+CD56+NKG2C+, CD3+CD56+NKG2C- and CD3+CD56-NKG2C+ T-cell subsets, whose TCR beta-chain repertoires were profiled. The eight sequenced donors were randomly selected healthy volunteers, three men and five women. Seven of the eight sequenced donors were HCMV-seropositive and one was HCMV-seronegative. The libraries were sequenced on Illumina HiSeq 2000/2500, MiSeq or NextSeq, producing 2 x 150 bp reads. The paper as a whole reports these results and caveats: Those dominant clonotypes were again the most abundant among CD3+CD56-NKG2C+ cells in a handful of donors, at about 28.3-65%. In six donors, the dominant CD3+CD56+NKG2C+ clonotypes were among the top 10 CD8+ clonotypes and accounted for about 1.0-7.0% of CD8+ T cells. It remained unclear whether the expanded NKG2C-expressing T cell clones were specific for HCMV antigens.

A commercial ELISA kit detecting HCMV-specific IgG in serum was used to determine HCMV serostatus. Ficoll density gradient centrifugation was used to isolate peripheral blood mononuclear cells from blood. The reads were generated on an Illumina HiSeq 2000. TCR beta cDNA libraries were made by 5'RACE template switching that added a universal primer site and unique molecular identifiers. Synthesis of cDNA was primed from the TCR beta constant segment and was followed by two consecutive PCR amplification steps. The authors processed their data as follows. MIGEC was used to demultiplex reads and group the reads by UMI, and MiTCR was used to assemble and quantify clonotypes. To exclude erroneous sequences, only TCR cDNA sequences supported by at least two reads were retained. Downstream repertoire analysis used the tcR package, and clonotypes were matched across fractions by CDR3 nucleotide sequence plus V segment. VDJmatch was used to annotate antigen specificity against VDJdb, with one amino acid substitution in CDR3 permitted. The reads, reprocessed by TCRdb, yield one row per CDR3 protein sequence and no DNA. TCRdb's processing, not the authors' own work, is the source of the V and J calls. The sample table includes about 170,000 distinct CDR3 sequences. The ten largest clones represent about 19% of the sample.

The source is a man between 18 and 69 years old in good health. Sequenced sample: blood T cells: a sorted CD56 or NKG2C T cell subset, CD4+ or CD8+ T cells, or bulk PBMC T cells (not recorded which).

The CDR3 corresponds to CASSLFSGTSGGPYTDTQYF. The rearranged chain carries TRBV7-8 and TRBJ2-3; TCRdb designates TRBD2, a call that cannot be tested without DNA. From the germline V gene, CDR1 is SGHVS and CDR2 is FQNEAQ. The CDR3 covers 20 residues, taking in both the cysteine and the phenylalanine. No nucleotide data were recorded.